This T cell receptor beta chain derives from a study of Ad26.COV2.S vaccination and SARS-CoV-2 variants. Study findings and constraints: Measurement of non-spike TCR breadth gave similar results in vaccine and placebo recipients.

Germline values: CDR1 SGHNT, CDR2 YYREEE (reference sequence). V lost 6 bases to trimming and J lost 6 bases, with 12 bases between them. There are 12 residues in the CDR3. Assay used: immunoSEQ multiplex PCR; TCRdb lists only in-frame clones, some missing. The sample contains 380,000 or so clones, about four fifths of which appear only once. Treatment meaning: over 15 received Ad26.COV2.S at low or high dose, single or two shots; 5 received placebo; per-sample allocation not given. Repertoires come from day 63 after the first vaccine or placebo injection. With respect to this clone: The antigen remains undetermined.

The rearrangement links TRBV5-4 to TRBJ1-1; no definite D call. Sample: peripheral blood, taken in a trial of Ad26.COV2.S vaccine versus placebo. This TCR derives from a person between 18 and 60 years old who received the Ad26.COV2.S COVID-19 vaccine or a placebo. The CDR3 DNA follows: TGTGCCAGCATCACACCTGGGGCTGAAGCTTTCTTT. This sequence encodes CASITPGAEAFF. The full variable domain, rest sourced from reference TRBV5-4 and TRBJ1-1, is ETGVTQSPTHLIKTRGQQVTLRCSSQSGHNTVSWYQQALGQGPQFIFQYYREEENGRGNFPPRFSGLQFPNYSSELNVNALELDDSALYLCASITPGAEAFFGQGTRLTVV.